The 10 T cell receptor beta chains below come from one sample, sequenced in a study of T cell changes during pregnancy in multiple sclerosis. TCRdb keeps only in-frame clones here, not all; method: immunoSEQ multiplex PCR. The sample consists of around 100,000 clones, 75% to 95% of them appearing once. Sequenced material: peripheral blood, taken in the second trimester of pregnancy. The origin of the receptors is a female donor with multiple sclerosis, enrolled in a pregnancy study.

This clone was seen more than once but under ten times. The chain uses TRBV28 and TRBJ2-2; D gene uncertain. The CDR3 is made up of 13 amino acids. CDR1 MDHEN and CDR2 SYDVKM come from the germline V gene. V lost 2 bases to trimming and J lost 4 bases, with 5 bases between them. In nucleotides, the CDR3 is TGTGCCAGCAGTTTAACGGTCACCGGGGAGCTGTTTTTT. Translated: CASSLTVTGELFF.

The chain is built from TRBV6-1 and TRBJ2-5, with no clear D. V lost 8 bases, J lost 3 bases, and 7 bases lay in between. Germline-derived CDR1 and CDR2 are MNHNS and SASEGT. The length of the CDR3 is 11 residues. DNA of the CDR3: TGTGCCAGCGTGCGGAAAGAGACCCAGTACTTC. Translated, it gives CASVRKETQYF.

The chain has TRBV7-9 and TRBJ2-7; 10 bases align to TRBD1. CDR3 length: 14 residues. The germline CDR1 and CDR2 sequences are SEHNR and FQNEAQ (reference sequence). V gave up 3 bases and J gave up 8 bases; unmatched junction bases: 7. CDR3 bases: TGTGCCAGCAGCTTGTCGGGACAGGGGACGCAGCAGTACTTC. Its protein product is CASSLSGQGTQQYF. Complete variable domain (other parts from reference TRBV7-9 and TRBJ2-7): DTGVSQNPRHKITKRGQNVTFRCDPISEHNRLYWYRQTLGQGPEFLTYFQNEAQLEKSRLLSDRFSAERPKGSFSTLEIQRTEQGDSAMYLCASSLSGQGTQQYFGPGTRLTVT.

This chain links TRBV6-1 with TRBJ1-2; D is possibly TRBD1 (5 bases). V lost 2 bases to trimming and J lost 3 bases, with 13 bases between them. This CDR3 has 15 amino acids. Germline-derived CDR1 and CDR2 are MNHNS and SASEGT. This chain's CDR3 is CASSEPRQHYYGYTF. CDR3 DNA: TGTGCCAGCAGTGAACCCCGACAGCACTACTATGGCTACACCTTC.

This clone was seen only once. V gene TRBV4-1 combines with J gene TRBJ2-5; 9 positions match TRBD2. The junction had 5 bases not matched to a gene; V was cut back by 2 bases and J by 4 bases. The length of the CDR3 is 15 residues. CDR1 and CDR2 (germline): MGHRA, YSYEKL. CDR3 amino acids: CASSQRAGGIETQYF. CDR3 in DNA: TGCGCCAGCAGCCAACGGGCGGGAGGGATAGAGACCCAGTACTTC.

The chain has TRBV5-1 and TRBJ2-1; D not resolved. CDR1 and CDR2 (germline): SGHRS, YFSETQ. The CDR3 covers 13 residues. V was trimmed by 2 bases and J by 4 bases, leaving 7 bases between them. The CDR3 spells CASSFEEYNEQFF. CDR3 nucleotides: TGCGCCAGCAGCTTTGAGGAGTACAATGAGCAGTTCTTC.

The chain recombines TRBV9 with TRBJ2-1; 12 bases agree with TRBD2. Trimming took 4 bases from V and 6 from J; bases not matched to a gene: 2. This CDR3 is 14 amino acids long. Germline V gene sequence: CDR1 SGDLS, CDR2 YYNGEE. The CDR3 DNA sequence: TGTGCCAGCAGCATGGGACTAGCGGGCAATGAGCAGTTCTTC. Protein sequence: CASSMGLAGNEQFF.

The rearrangement links TRBV19 to TRBJ2-7; weak D call: TRBD2 (5 bases). The ends were cut back, 3 bases at V and 3 bases at J, with 12 bases in the middle. The CDR3 sequence is 14 residues long. Germline V gives CDR1 LNHDA, CDR2 SQIVND (reference sequence). The chain's CDR3 is CASSIGVGNYEQYF. The CDR3 nucleotides are TGTGCCAGTAGTATCGGGGTGGGGAACTACGAGCAGTACTTC.

This clone was detected only a few times. The genes are TRBV19 and TRBJ2-2; maybe TRBD1 (5 bases). The CDR3 contains 11 residues. The germline CDR1 and CDR2 sequences are LNHDA and SQIVND (reference sequence). Trimming took off 7 bases at V and 7 bases at J, with 7 bases between the two ends. The CDR3: CASKTVGELFF. The CDR3 nucleotides read TGTGCCAGTAAGACAGTCGGGGAGCTGTTTTTT.

This chain uses TRBV15 with TRBJ2-1, with a possible D match to TRBD2 (5 bases). The ends were cut back, 0 bases at V and 6 bases at J, with 18 bases in the middle. Per germline, CDR1 LNHNV and CDR2 YYDKDF (reference sequence). This CDR3 has 17 amino acids. DNA for the CDR3: TGTGCCACCAGCAGAGATCTTCGGGCTAGCTTCTTCAATGAGCAGTTCTTC. Translating it yields CATSRDLRASFFNEQFF. Complete variable domain (other parts from reference TRBV15 and TRBJ2-1): DAMVIQNPRYQVTQFGKPVTLSCSQTLNHNVMYWYQQKSSQAPKLLFHYYDKDFNNEADTPDNFQSRRPNTSFCFLDIRSPGLGDTAMYLCATSRDLRASFFNEQFFGPGTRLTVL.